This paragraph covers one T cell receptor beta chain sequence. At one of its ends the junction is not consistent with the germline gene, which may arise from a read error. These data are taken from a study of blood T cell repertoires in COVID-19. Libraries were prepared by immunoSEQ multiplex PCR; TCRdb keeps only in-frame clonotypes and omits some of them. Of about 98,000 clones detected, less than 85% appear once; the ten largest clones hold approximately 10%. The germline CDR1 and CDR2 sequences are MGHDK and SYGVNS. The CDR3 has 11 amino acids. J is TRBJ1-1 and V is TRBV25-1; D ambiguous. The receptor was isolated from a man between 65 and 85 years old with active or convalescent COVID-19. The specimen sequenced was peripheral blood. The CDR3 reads CASPTHGSVPF. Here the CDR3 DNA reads TGTGCCAGCCCGACTCATGGATCGGTACCCTTT.